This TCR beta chain was recovered during a study of T cells after yellow fever vaccination. Points from the study as a whole: In post-booster samples, most primary-vaccination clones reappeared (under 98% CD4, around 87% CD8).

The CDR3 spans 16 residues. V was clipped by 4 bases and J by 4 bases, with 19 bases between them. Germline CDR1 reads SEHNR; CDR2 reads FQNEAQ (reference sequence). To note about this clonotype: Its antigen is not known.

TCRdb analysed the 5' RACE reads with MiXCR anew, one entry per CDR3 protein. Here the sample spans 150,000 or so distinct CDR3 sequences, about a tenth being singletons. The J gene is TRBJ1-2, the V gene TRBV7-9, with a tentative D call TRBD1 (6 bases). The sequencing here drew on CD8+ T cells sorted from PBMCs, taken 45 days after the yellow fever booster vaccination. The source is a man aged 18 to 30 who received the YFV17D yellow fever vaccine. The CDR3 reads CASSSRGQSLSYGYTF. Written as DNA, the CDR3 is TGTGCCAGCAGCTCCCGTGGACAGTCGTTATCCTATGGCTACACCTTC.